This section outlines one T cell receptor (beta chain) sequence together with its context. Its matching antigen is unknown. After removal of 6 bases from V and 3 bases from J, the junction contained 11 bases not matched to a gene. Germline V gene lookup returns CDR1 MNHEY and CDR2 SVGEGT. The CDR3 runs 16 residues. TCRdb used MiXCR to reprocess the reads, holding one entry per CDR3 protein. The sample has hundreds of thousands of distinct CDR3 sequences; around a third are singletons. The sample belongs to a study of T cell repertoires in cytomegalovirus infection. Study at large: Newly reported HLA-C-restricted and thoroughly characterized HLA-B-restricted CMV epitopes were employed.

This TCR derives from a human donor in good health (CMV status not recorded). Some clones in this sample may be carry-over from other donors' samples. This chain links TRBV6-2 or TRBV6-3 with TRBJ2-7; TRBD1 matches 10 bases. This specimen was cultured PBMCs, taken from culture after CMV antigen stimulation. This CDR3 is CASSRRQGAILYEQYF. The CDR3 nucleotides are TGTGCCAGCAGCCGTCGACAGGGGGCGATTCTCTACGAGCAGTACTTC.